This TCR beta chain was observed in a study of technical replicates of blood from several donors. This clone has only a few counts. Unmatched junction bases numbered 6, after V lost 5 bases and J lost 4 bases. The V gene's germline CDR1 is SNHLY and CDR2 FYNNEI. This CDR3 spans 14 amino acids. Here immunoSEQ multiplex PCR was the method, and the copy in TCRdb shows in-frame clones only, minus some. This table holds around 13,000 clones, approximately 81% found once. Sequencing was performed on PBMCs. The clonotype comes from a human donor in good health. The chain has TRBV2 and TRBJ2-7; the match to TRBD1 covers 9 bases. The CDR3 sequence is CASSLQGAEYEQYF. CDR3 coding DNA: TGTGCCAGCAGTCTACAGGGGGCTGAGTACGAGCAGTACTTC.